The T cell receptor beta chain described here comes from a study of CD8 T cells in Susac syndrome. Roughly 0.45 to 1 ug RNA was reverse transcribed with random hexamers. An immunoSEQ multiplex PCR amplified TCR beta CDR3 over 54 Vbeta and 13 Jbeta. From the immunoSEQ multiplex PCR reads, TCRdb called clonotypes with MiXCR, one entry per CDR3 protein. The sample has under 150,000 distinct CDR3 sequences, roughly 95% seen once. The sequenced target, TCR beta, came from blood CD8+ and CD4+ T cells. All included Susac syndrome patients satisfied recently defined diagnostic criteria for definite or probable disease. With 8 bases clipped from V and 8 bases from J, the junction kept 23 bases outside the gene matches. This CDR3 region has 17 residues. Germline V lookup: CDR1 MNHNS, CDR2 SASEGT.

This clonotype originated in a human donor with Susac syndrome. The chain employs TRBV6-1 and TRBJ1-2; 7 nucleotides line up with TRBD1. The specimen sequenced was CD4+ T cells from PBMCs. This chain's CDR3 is CASSNLRRGQGDGGYTF. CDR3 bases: TGTGCCAGCTCAAATCTAAGGAGGGGGCAGGGGGATGGGGGCTACACCTTC.